These 25 T cell receptor beta chains were sequenced from one sample in a study of PD-L1 blockade in urothelial cancer. TCRdb keeps only in-frame clones here, not all; method: immunoSEQ multiplex PCR. Among about 120,000 clones, about 82% were seen once, and the ten largest hold 2.4%. The sample's time point: peripheral blood 6 weeks after treatment start. The sample here was PBMCs, taken around atezolizumab (anti-PD-L1) treatment. The receptors derive from a man aged 45-60 years with urothelial cancer.

The rearrangement joins TRBV30 to TRBJ1-3; D not resolved. CDR1 is GTSNPN and CDR2 is SVGIG in the germline V gene (reference sequence). Trimming pared 4 bases from V and 2 bases from J, leaving 9 bases between. The CDR3 sequence is 13 residues long. CDR3 amino acids: CAWTGSAGNTIYF. The CDR3 DNA reads TGTGCCTGGACCGGAAGCGCTGGAAACACCATATATTTT.

The V and J genes are TRBV6-4 and TRBJ2-2; D is uncertain. The germline CDR1 and CDR2 sequences are MRHNA and SNTAGT. The CDR3 sequence is 15 residues long. The V and J ends lost 4 bases and 5 bases respectively, with 14 bases between them. The CDR3 here is CASSARIRMTGELFF. The CDR3 DNA sequence: TGTGCCAGCAGTGCCAGGATAAGAATGACCGGGGAGCTGTTTTTT.

The gene calls are TRBV18 and TRBJ2-5; 10 bases map to TRBD2. CDR1 and CDR2 (germline): KGHSH, LQKENI. This CDR3 has 15 residues. V shed 2 bases and J 5 bases; nucleotides not matched to a gene: 5. The CDR3 bases are TGTGCCAGCTCACCAGGAGCGGGAGGGCAGGAGACCCAGTACTTC. Its protein product is CASSPGAGGQETQYF.

The chain couples TRBV7-2 to TRBJ1-6; TRBD1 matches 7 bases. The CDR3 is made up of 15 amino acids. The V and J ends lost 2 bases and 7 bases, in that order; junction bases with no gene match: 5. The V gene's germline CDR1 is SGHTA and CDR2 FQGNSA. The CDR3 DNA reads TGTGCCAGCAGCTTAAGACAGGGTGGGAATTCACCCCTCCACTTT. Residues: CASSLRQGGNSPLHF. Complete variable domain (other parts from reference TRBV7-2 and TRBJ1-6): GAGVSQSPSNKVTEKGKDVELRCDPISGHTALYWYRQSLGQGLEFLIYFQGNSAPDKSGLPSDRFSAERTGGSVSTLTIQRTQQEDSAVYLCASSLRQGGNSPLHFGNGTRLTVT.

The chain uses TRBV9 and TRBJ2-6; D is possibly TRBD1 (6 bases). Trimming pared 3 bases from V and 0 bases from J, leaving 16 bases between. From germline, CDR1 is SGDLS and CDR2 YYNGEE. The CDR3 consists of 18 residues. DNA for the CDR3: TGTGCCAGCAGCGAGAGAGAACAGGGATACTCTGGGGCCAACGTCCTGACTTTC. Its protein product is CASSEREQGYSGANVLTF.

This clone was seen more than once but under ten times. CDR3 in amino acids: CASSTPTSNYGYTF. CDR3 DNA: TGTGCCAGTAGTACGCCAACTAGTAACTATGGCTACACCTTC. V gene TRBV19 combines with J gene TRBJ1-2; D remains ambiguous. The CDR3 totals 14 residues. Germline V lookup: CDR1 LNHDA, CDR2 SQIVND (reference sequence). V gave up 4 bases and J gave up 1 base, with 10 bases separating them.

The rearrangement uses TRBV5-4 and TRBJ1-1, with 7 bases aligning to TRBD1. The CDR3 extends over 18 amino acids. Trimming took 3 bases from V and 3 from J; bases not matched to a gene: 17. Germline lookup yields CDR1 SGHNT and CDR2 YYREEE (reference sequence). The CDR3 is CASSWNLRRQGSDTEAFF. Written as DNA, the CDR3 is TGTGCCAGCAGCTGGAACCTTAGGAGACAGGGCAGTGACACTGAAGCTTTCTTT.

The chain joins TRBV7-9 to TRBJ1-4; 8 bases agree with TRBD1. The germline V gene encodes CDR1 SEHNR and CDR2 FQNEAQ (reference sequence). The CDR3 runs to 16 residues. Unmatched junction bases numbered 5, after V lost 3 bases and J lost 2 bases. CDR3 protein: CASSFRTGRTNEKLFF. The CDR3, as DNA: TGTGCCAGCAGCTTTCGGACAGGGCGGACTAATGAAAAACTGTTTTTT.

The rearrangement links TRBV19 to TRBJ2-3; perhaps TRBD1 as D (5 bases). This CDR3 has 15 amino acids. The germline V and J ends were trimmed by 8 bases and 2 bases, with 17 bases remaining between them. Germline lookup yields CDR1 LNHDA and CDR2 SQIVND (reference sequence). CDR3 DNA sequence: TGTGCCAGTCGACCCAGACAGACCCTCACAGATACGCAGTATTTT. It specifies CASRPRQTLTDTQYF.

J is TRBJ2-3 and V is TRBV5-6, with 9 bases fitting TRBD2. Trimming at V came to 4 bases and at J to 6 bases, leaving 12 bases not matched to a gene. The CDR3 sequence is 16 residues long. CDR1 SGHDT and CDR2 YYEEEE come from the germline V gene. In DNA form, the CDR3 reads TGTGCCAGCAGCCCCCGGCTAGCGGGAATCGGCGATACGCAGTATTTT. Amino acids: CASSPRLAGIGDTQYF.

The rearrangement uses TRBV10-3 and TRBJ2-5; no clear D. V was cut by 2 bases and J by 3 bases, with 4 bases left in between. The CDR3 spans 12 residues. Per germline, CDR1 ENHRY and CDR2 SYGVKD. This CDR3 is CAISEPKETQYF. CDR3 coding DNA: TGTGCCATCAGTGAGCCTAAAGAGACCCAGTACTTC.

The rearrangement links TRBV19 to TRBJ2-2; a possible D gene is TRBD2 (5 bases). The CDR3 runs 16 residues. Looked up from germline, CDR1 is LNHDA and CDR2 is SQIVND (reference sequence). V gave up 3 bases and J gave up 2 bases, with 13 bases separating them. CDR3 loop: CASSMVASPNTGELFF. DNA of the CDR3: TGTGCCAGTAGTATGGTCGCTAGCCCCAACACCGGGGAGCTGTTTTTT.

The rearrangement links TRBV6-1 to TRBJ2-7, with a possible D match to TRBD2 (6 bases). The CDR3 consists of 13 residues. V was shortened by 5 bases and J by 6 bases, with 14 bases between the two germline ends. Germline lookup yields CDR1 MNHNS and CDR2 SASEGT. The DNA for the CDR3 is TGTGCCAGCAGTTGGGGGGAAGGAGGCGAGCAGTACTTC. It specifies CASSWGEGGEQYF.

CDR3 nucleotide sequence: TGTGCCAGCAGCCCCGGGGGGCTACGGACCCAGTACTTC. Translated, it gives CASSPGGLRTQYF. V is TRBV6-5 and J is TRBJ2-5, with D possibly matching TRBD2 (7 bases). CDR1 MNHEY and CDR2 SVGAGI come from the germline V gene. With 6 bases removed from V and 7 bases from J, the gap between germline ends came to 15 bases. This CDR3 has 13 residues.

The J gene is TRBJ2-7, the V gene TRBV9; 7 bases are a match to TRBD2. Germline values: CDR1 SGDLS, CDR2 YYNGEE. Trimming at V came to 0 bases and at J to 3 bases, leaving 6 bases not matched to a gene. The CDR3 spans 15 residues. The DNA of the CDR3 is TGTGCCAGCAGCGTAGAGGGCGGGAGACACTACGAGCAGTACTTC. It codes for CASSVEGGRHYEQYF.

V is TRBV5-1 and J is TRBJ2-5; no clear D. Trimming took 6 bases from V and 0 from J, leaving 9 bases between them. The CDR3 covers 13 residues. Germline V lookup: CDR1 SGHRS, CDR2 YFSETQ. The CDR3 sequence is CASNHVDQETQYF. The DNA of the CDR3 is TGCGCCAGCAACCACGTAGACCAAGAGACCCAGTACTTC.

The rearrangement joins TRBV5-8 to TRBJ2-1; 9 bases line up with TRBD1. V was pared by 2 bases and J by 9 bases, with 6 bases of the junction left unmatched. Germline V gives CDR1 SGHTS, CDR2 YDEGEE. The CDR3 is 14 amino acids. CDR3 protein: CASSLGTGYSEQFF. The CDR3 DNA reads TGTGCCAGCAGCTTAGGGACAGGGTACTCTGAGCAGTTCTTC.

V and J are TRBV19 and TRBJ1-5; no clear D. This CDR3 comprises 12 residues. Trimming stripped 7 bases from V and 5 bases from J, with 9 bases between. The V gene's germline CDR1 is LNHDA and CDR2 SQIVND (reference sequence). The CDR3 sequence is CASTFGYQPQHF. In DNA form, the CDR3 reads TGTGCCAGTACTTTCGGTTATCAGCCCCAGCATTTT.

This clone came up a few times. The CDR3: CASSNTDSNQPQHF. The CDR3 bases are TGTGCCAGCAGCAATACAGATAGCAATCAGCCCCAGCATTTT. V gene TRBV2 combines with J gene TRBJ1-5; unclear D gene. Germline CDR1 and CDR2: SNHLY and FYNNEI. This CDR3 is 14 amino acids long. V lost 6 bases and J lost 0, with 9 bases in between.

The V and J genes are TRBV18 and TRBJ1-1; 11 nucleotides align to TRBD1. The germline CDR1 and CDR2 sequences are KGHSH and LQKENI. The V and J ends lost 5 bases and 0 bases, in that order; junction bases with no gene match: 2. The CDR3 runs to 15 residues. CDR3 DNA sequence: TGTGCCAGCTCAGGACAGGGGGCTGTGAACACTGAAGCTTTCTTT. Encoded protein: CASSGQGAVNTEAFF.

The chain has TRBV9 and TRBJ2-2; D remains unclear. The germline V gene encodes CDR1 SGDLS and CDR2 YYNGEE. The CDR3 consists of 12 residues. V was trimmed by 1 base and J by 7 bases, leaving 5 bases between them. This chain's CDR3 is CASSVTNGELFF. DNA for the CDR3: TGTGCCAGCAGCGTAACTAACGGGGAGCTGTTTTTT.

The genes are TRBV28 and TRBJ2-2, with a tentative D call TRBD2 (6 bases). Trimming left V 3 bases short and J 7 bases short, with 15 bases between. CDR1 is MDHEN, CDR2 SYDVKM, per germline. The CDR3 is made up of 15 amino acids. CDR3 sequence reads: CASSFGAAGGGELFF. The CDR3 DNA follows: TGTGCCAGCAGTTTCGGGGCGGCCGGGGGCGGGGAGCTGTTTTTT.

The chain has TRBV7-9 and TRBJ1-2; D is undetermined. CDR1 SEHNR and CDR2 FQNEAQ come from the germline V gene (reference sequence). This CDR3 comprises 18 residues. The V end was cut by 1 base, the J end by 2 bases, with 20 bases between. DNA for the CDR3: TGTGCCAGCAGCTTAGGACCGGATATCAAGGGAGGAAACTATGGCTACACCTTC. Translated: CASSLGPDIKGGNYGYTF.

This clone was observed a few times. J is TRBJ2-7 and V is TRBV7-9; TRBD1 matches 8 bases. Germline CDR1 reads SEHNR; CDR2 reads FQNEAQ (reference sequence). CDR3 length: 14 residues. V was pared by 6 bases and J by 3 bases, with 7 bases of the junction left unmatched. In nucleotides, the CDR3 is TGTGCCAGCAGTACGTCCGGGACAGGCTACGAGCAGTACTTC. It encodes CASSTSGTGYEQYF.

V is TRBV28 and J is TRBJ2-1, with no clear D. Trimming removed 1 base at V and 8 bases at J, with 3 bases between. The CDR3 has 11 amino acids. Per the germline V gene, CDR1 is MDHEN and CDR2 is SYDVKM. The CDR3 region is CASSLFYEQFF. Written as DNA, the CDR3 is TGTGCCAGCAGTTTATTCTATGAGCAGTTCTTC.